What follows is one T cell receptor (beta chain) and its context. Its antigen is undetermined. This sample is part of a study of cytomegalovirus exposure and HLA in healthy donors. Study-wide background: Of a few hundred genotyped donors, approximately 84% clustered with self-reported Caucasian donors.

The ends lost 7 bases at V and 3 bases at J; junction bases unmatched: 5. The CDR3 extends over 14 amino acids. Germline lookup yields CDR1 SQVTM and CDR2 ANQGSEA. Donors in the study were healthy people who gave bone marrow. Overall study findings and caveats: Researchers had no immune exposure information except CMV serostatus available.

The PCR employed 60 Vbeta primers together with 13 Jbeta primers. TCRdb keeps only in-frame clones here, not all; method: immunoSEQ multiplex PCR. The sample records around 120,000 clones, roughly 82% being singletons. The genes are TRBV29-1 and TRBJ2-1, with 11 bases matching TRBD2. The sequence was collected from a boy between 10 and 17 years old in good health and CMV-seronegative. The sample comprised PBMCs. CDR3 DNA sequence: TGCAGCGCTCTTAGCGGGGGGGGCTACAATGAGCAGTTCTTC. Translation gives CSALSGGGYNEQFF.